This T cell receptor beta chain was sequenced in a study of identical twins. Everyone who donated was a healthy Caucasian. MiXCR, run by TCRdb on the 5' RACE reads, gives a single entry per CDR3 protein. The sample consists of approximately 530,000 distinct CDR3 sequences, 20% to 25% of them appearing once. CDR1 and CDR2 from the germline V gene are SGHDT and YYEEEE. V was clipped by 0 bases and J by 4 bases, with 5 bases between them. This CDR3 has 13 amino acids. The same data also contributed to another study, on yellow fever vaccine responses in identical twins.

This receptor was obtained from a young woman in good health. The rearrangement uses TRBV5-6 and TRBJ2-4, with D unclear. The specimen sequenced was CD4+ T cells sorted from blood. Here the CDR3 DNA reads TGTGCCAGCAGCTTGGGCAGGAAAAACATTCAGTACTTC. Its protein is CASSLGRKNIQYF.